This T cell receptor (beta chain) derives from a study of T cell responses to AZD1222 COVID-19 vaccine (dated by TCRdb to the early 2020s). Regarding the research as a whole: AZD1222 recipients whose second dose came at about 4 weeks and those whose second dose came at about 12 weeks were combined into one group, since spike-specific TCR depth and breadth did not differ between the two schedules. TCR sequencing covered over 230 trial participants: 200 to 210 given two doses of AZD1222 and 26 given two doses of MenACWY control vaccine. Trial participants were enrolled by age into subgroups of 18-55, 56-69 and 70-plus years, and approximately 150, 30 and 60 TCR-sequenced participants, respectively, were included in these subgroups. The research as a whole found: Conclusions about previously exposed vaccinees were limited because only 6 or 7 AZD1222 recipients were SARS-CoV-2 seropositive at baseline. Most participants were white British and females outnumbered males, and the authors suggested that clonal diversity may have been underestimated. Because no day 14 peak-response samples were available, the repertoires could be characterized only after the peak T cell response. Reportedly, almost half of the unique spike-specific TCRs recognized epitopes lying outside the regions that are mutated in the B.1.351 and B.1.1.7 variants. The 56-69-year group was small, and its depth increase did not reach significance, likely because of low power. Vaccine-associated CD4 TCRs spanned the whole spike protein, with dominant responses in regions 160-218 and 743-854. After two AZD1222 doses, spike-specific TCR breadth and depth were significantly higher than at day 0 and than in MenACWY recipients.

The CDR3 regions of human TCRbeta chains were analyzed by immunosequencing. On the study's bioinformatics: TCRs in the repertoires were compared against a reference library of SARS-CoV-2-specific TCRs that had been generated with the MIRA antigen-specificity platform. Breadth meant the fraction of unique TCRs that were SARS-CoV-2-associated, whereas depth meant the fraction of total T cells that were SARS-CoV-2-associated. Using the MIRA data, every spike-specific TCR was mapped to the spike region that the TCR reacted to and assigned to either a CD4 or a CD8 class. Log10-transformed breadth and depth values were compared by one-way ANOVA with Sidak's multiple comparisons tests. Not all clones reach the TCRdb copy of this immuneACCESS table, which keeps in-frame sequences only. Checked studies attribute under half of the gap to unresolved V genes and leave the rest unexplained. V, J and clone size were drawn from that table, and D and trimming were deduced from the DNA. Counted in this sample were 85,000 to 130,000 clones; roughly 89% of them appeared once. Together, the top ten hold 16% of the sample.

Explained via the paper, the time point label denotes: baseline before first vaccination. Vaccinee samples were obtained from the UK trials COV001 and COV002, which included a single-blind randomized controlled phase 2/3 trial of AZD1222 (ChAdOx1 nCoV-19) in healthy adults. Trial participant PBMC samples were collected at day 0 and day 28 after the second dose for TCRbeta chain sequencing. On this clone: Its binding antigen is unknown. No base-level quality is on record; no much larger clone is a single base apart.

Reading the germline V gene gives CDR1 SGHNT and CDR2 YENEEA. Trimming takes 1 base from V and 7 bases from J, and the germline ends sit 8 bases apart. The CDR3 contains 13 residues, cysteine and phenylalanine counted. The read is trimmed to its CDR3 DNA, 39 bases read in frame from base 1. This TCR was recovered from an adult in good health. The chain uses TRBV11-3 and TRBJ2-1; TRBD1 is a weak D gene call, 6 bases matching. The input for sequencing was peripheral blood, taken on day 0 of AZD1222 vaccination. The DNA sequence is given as TGTGCCAGCAGCTTAGTAGGGGGAAATGAGCAGTTCTTC. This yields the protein CASSLVGGNEQFF.